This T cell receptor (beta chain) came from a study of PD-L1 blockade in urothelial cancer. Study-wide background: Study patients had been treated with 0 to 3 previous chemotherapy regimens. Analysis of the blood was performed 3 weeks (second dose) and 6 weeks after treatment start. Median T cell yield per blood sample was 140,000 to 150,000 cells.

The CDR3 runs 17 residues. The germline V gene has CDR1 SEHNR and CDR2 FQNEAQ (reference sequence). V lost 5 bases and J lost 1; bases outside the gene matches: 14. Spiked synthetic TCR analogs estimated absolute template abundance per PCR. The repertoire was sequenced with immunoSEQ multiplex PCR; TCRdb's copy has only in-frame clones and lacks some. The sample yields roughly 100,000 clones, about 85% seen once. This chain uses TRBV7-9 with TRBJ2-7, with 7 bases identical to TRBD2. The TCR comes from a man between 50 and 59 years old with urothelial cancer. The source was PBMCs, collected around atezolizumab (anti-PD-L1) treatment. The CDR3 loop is CASSPLSDSGKSYEQYF. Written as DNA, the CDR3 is TGTGCCAGCAGCCCTTTGAGTGACAGCGGGAAATCCTACGAGCAGTACTTC.